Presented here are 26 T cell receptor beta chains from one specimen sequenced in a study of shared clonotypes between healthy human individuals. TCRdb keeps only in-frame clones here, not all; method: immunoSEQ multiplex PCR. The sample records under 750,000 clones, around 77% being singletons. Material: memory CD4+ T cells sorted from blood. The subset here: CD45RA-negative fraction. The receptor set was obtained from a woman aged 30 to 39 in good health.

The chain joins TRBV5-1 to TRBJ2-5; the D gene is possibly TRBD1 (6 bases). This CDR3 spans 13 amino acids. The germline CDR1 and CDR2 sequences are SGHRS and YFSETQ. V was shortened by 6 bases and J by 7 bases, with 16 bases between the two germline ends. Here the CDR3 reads CASMIQGSGTQYF. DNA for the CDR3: TGCGCCAGCATGATACAGGGTAGTGGGACCCAGTACTTC.

This CDR3 is CASSPKPSSGRGNEQFF. The CDR3 coding sequence is TGTGCCAGCAGCCCCAAGCCCTCCAGCGGGAGGGGCAATGAGCAGTTCTTC. The rearrangement links TRBV4-2 to TRBJ2-1; 10 bases agree with TRBD2. Germline trimming cut 4 bases from V and 6 bases from J; bases unmatched to any gene: 12. The CDR3 covers 17 residues. Germline-derived CDR1 and CDR2 are LGHNA and YNFKEQ.

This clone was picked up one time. The CDR3 reads CASSPTGTSGRYEQYF. In DNA, the CDR3 is TGTGCCAGCTCACCAACCGGGACTAGCGGGAGATACGAGCAGTACTTC. V is TRBV18 and J is TRBJ2-7; TRBD2 matches at 14 bases. V shed 2 bases, J shed 4 bases, and the junction held 4 bases outside the gene matches. Germline V lookup: CDR1 KGHSH, CDR2 LQKENI. This CDR3 is 16 amino acids long.

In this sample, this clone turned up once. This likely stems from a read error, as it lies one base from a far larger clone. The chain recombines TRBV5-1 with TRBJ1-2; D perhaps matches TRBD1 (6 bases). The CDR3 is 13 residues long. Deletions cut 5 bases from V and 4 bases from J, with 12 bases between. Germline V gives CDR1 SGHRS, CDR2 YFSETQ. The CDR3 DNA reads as TGCGCCAGCAGTGCACAGGGATCCTATGGCTACACCTTC. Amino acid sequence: CASSAQGSYGYTF.

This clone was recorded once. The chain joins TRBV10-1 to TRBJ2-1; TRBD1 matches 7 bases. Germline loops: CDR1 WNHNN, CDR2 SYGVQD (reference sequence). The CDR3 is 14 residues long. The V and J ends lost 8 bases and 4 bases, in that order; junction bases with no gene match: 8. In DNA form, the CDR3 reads TGCGCCAGCGGCCGGGACAGAAATTACAATGAGCAGTTCTTC. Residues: CASGRDRNYNEQFF.

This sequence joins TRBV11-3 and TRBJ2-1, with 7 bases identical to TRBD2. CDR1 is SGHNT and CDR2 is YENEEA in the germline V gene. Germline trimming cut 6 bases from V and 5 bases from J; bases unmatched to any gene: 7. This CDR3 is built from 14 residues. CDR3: CASSNSGLNNEQFF. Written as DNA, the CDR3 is TGTGCCAGCAGTAACTCGGGACTAAACAATGAGCAGTTCTTC.

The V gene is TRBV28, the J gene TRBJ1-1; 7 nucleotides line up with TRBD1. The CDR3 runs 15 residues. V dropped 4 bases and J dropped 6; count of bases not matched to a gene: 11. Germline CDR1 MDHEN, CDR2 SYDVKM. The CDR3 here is CASSSFSDRVAEAFF. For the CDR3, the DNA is TGTGCCAGCAGTTCCTTCTCCGACAGGGTGGCTGAAGCTTTCTTT.

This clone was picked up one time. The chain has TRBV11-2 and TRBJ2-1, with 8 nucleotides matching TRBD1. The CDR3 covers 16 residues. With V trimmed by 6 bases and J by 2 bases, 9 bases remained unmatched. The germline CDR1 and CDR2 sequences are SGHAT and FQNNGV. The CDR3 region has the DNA TGTGCCAGCAGAAAACTCAGGGGGCGAACCTACAATGAGCAGTTCTTC. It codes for CASRKLRGRTYNEQFF. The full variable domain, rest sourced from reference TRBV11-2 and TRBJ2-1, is EAGVAQSPRYKIIEKRQSVAFWCNPISGHATLYWYQQILGQGPKLLIQFQNNGVVDDSQLPKDRFSAERLKGVDSTLKIQPAKLEDSAVYLCASRKLRGRTYNEQFFGPGTRLTVL.

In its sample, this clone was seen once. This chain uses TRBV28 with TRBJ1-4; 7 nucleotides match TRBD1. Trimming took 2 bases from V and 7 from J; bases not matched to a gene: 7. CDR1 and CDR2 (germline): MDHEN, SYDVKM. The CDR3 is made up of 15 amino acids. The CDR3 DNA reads TGTGCCAGCAGTTTACCGACAGGGCGTGGTGAAAAACTGTTTTTT. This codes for CASSLPTGRGEKLFF. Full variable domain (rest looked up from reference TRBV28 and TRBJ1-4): DVKVTQSSRYLVKRTGEKVFLECVQDMDHENMFWYRQDPGLGLRLIYFSYDVKMKEKGDIPEGYSVSREKKERFSLILESASTNQTSMYLCASSLPTGRGEKLFFGSGTQLSVL.

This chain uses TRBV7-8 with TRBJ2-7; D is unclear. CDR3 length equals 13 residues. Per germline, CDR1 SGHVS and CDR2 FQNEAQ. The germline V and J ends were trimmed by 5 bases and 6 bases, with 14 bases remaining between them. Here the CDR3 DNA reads TGTGCCAGCAGCGGGGAAAAAAAGGGCGAGCAGTACTTC. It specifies CASSGEKKGEQYF.

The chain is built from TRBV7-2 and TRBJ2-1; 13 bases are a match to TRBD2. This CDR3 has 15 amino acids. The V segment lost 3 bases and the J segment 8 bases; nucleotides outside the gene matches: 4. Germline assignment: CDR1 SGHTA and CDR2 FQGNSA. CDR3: CASSLGTSGNYEQFF. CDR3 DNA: TGTGCCAGCAGCTTGGGGACTAGCGGGAACTATGAGCAGTTCTTC. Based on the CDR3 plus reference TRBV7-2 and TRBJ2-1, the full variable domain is GAGVSQSPSNKVTEKGKDVELRCDPISGHTALYWYRQSLGQGLEFLIYFQGNSAPDKSGLPSDRFSAERTGGSVSTLTIQRTQQEDSAVYLCASSLGTSGNYEQFFGPGTRLTVL.

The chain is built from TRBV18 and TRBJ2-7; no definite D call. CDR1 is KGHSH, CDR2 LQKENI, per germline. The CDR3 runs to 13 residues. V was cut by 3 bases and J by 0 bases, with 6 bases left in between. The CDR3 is CASSPDISYEQYF. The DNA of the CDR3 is TGTGCCAGCTCACCTGATATCTCCTACGAGCAGTACTTC.

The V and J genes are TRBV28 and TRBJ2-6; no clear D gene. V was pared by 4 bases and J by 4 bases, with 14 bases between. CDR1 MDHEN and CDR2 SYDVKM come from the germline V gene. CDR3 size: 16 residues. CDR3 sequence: CASSYHSPTGANVLTF. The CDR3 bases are TGTGCCAGCAGTTACCACTCCCCCACCGGGGCCAACGTCCTGACTTTC.

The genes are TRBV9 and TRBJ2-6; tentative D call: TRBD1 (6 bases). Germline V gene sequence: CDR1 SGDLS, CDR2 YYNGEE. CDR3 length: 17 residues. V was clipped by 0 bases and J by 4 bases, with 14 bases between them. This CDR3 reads CASSVASGAQGANVLTF. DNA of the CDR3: TGTGCCAGCAGCGTAGCATCAGGGGCGCAAGGGGCCAACGTCCTGACTTTC. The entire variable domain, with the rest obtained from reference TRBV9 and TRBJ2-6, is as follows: DSGVTQTPKHLITATGQRVTLRCSPRSGDLSVYWYQQSLDQGLQFLIQYYNGEERAKGNILERFSAQQFPDLHSELNLSSLELGDSALYFCASSVASGAQGANVLTFGAGSRLTVL.

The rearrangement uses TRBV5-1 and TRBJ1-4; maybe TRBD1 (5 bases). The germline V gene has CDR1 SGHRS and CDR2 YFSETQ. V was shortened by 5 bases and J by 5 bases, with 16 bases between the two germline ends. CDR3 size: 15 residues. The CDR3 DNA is TGCGCCAGCAGTAGAGGGACCTTTCAGAATGAAAAACTGTTTTTT. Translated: CASSRGTFQNEKLFF.

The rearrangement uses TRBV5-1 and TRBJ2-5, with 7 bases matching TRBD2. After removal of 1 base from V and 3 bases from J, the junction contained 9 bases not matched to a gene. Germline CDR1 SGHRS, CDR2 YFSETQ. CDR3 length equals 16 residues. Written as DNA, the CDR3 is TGCGCCAGCAGCTTGTCCGCGGGGAGCGGGGAAGAGACCCAGTACTTC. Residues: CASSLSAGSGEETQYF.

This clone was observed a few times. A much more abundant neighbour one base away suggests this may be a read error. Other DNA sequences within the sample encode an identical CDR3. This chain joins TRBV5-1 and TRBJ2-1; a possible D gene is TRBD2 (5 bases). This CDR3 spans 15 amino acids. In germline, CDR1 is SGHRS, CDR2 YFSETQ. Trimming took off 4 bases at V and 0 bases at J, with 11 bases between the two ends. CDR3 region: CASSPDSASYNEQFF. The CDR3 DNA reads TGCGCCAGCAGCCCGGACTCAGCCTCCTACAATGAGCAGTTCTTC.

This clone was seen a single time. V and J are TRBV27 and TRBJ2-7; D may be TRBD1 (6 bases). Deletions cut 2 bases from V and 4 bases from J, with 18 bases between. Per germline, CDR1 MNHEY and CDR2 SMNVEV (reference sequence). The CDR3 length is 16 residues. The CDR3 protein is CASSLGGSRERYEQYF. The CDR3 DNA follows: TGTGCCAGCAGTTTAGGGGGCTCCAGGGAGAGGTACGAGCAGTACTTC.

The CDR3 region has the DNA TGTGCCAGCAGTATGGTAAGGGATAGGGGCTACGAGCAGTACTTC. Translating it yields CASSMVRDRGYEQYF. This chain links TRBV27 with TRBJ2-7; D might be TRBD1 (5 bases). The CDR3 is 15 amino acids. Trimming took off 5 bases at V and 3 bases at J, with 17 bases between the two ends. In germline, CDR1 is MNHEY, CDR2 SMNVEV (reference sequence).

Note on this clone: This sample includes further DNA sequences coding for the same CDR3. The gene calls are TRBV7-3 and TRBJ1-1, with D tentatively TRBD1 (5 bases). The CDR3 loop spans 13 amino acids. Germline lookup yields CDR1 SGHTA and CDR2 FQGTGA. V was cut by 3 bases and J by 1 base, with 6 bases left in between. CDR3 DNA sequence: TGTGCCAGCAGCTTGACAGCGAACACTGAAGCTTTCTTT. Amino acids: CASSLTANTEAFF.

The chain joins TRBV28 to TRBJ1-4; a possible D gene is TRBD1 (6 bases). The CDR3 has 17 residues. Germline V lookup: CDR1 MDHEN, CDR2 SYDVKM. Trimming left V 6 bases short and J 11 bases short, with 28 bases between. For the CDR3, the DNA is TGTGCCAGCAGCTTAACGGGGCACCAGAGGGGGGTCGTTAAACTGTTTTTT. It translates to CASSLTGHQRGVVKLFF.

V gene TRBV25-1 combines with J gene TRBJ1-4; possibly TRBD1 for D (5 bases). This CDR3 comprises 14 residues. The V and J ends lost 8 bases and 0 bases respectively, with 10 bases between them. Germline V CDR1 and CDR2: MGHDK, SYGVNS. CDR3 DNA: TGTGCCAGCGGGACGGGTGCAACTAATGAAAAACTGTTTTTT. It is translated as CASGTGATNEKLFF.

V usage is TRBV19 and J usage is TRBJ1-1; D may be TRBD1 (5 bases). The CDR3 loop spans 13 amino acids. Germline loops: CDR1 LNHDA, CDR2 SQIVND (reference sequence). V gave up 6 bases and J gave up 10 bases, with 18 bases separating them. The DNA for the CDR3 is TGTGCCAGTAGCCGGGGGACGTTGGGTGGAGCTTTCTTT. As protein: CASSRGTLGGAFF.

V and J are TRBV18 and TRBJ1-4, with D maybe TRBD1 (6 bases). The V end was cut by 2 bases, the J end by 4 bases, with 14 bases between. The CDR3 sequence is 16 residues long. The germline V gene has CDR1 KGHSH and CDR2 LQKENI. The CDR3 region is CASSPRTAGGNEKLFF. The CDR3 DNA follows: TGTGCCAGCTCACCAAGGACAGCCGGCGGTAATGAAAAACTGTTTTTT.

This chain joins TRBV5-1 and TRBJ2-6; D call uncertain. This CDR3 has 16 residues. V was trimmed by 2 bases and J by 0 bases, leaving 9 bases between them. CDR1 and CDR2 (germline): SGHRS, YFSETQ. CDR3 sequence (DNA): TGCGCCAGCAGCTTCTATCCTAACTCTGGGGCCAACGTCCTGACTTTC. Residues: CASSFYPNSGANVLTF.

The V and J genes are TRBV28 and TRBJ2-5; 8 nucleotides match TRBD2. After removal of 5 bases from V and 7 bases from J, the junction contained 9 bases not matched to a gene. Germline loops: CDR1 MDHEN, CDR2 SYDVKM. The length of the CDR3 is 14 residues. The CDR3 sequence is CASSQSGTRGTQYF. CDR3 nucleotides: TGTGCCAGCAGTCAATCCGGGACTAGGGGGACCCAGTACTTC.